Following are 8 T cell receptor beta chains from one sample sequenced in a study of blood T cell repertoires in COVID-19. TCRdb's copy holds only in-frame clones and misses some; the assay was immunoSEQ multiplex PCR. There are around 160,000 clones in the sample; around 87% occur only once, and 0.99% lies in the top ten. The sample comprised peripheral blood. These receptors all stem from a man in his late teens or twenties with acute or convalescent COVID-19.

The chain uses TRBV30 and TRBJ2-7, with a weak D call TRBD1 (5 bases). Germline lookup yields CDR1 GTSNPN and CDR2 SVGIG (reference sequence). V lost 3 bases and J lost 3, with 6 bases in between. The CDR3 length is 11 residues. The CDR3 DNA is TGTGCCTGGAGCGACAGCTACGAGCAGTACTTC. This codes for CAWSDSYEQYF.

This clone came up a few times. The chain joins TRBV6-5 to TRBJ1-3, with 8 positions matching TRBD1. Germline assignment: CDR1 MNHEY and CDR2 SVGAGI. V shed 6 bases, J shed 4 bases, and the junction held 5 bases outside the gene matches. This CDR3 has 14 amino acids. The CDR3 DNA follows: TGTGCCAGCAGCCGACAGGGGTCCGGAAACACCATATATTTT. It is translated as CASSRQGSGNTIYF.

The CDR3: CASSPAGSDTQYF. The DNA of the CDR3 is TGTGCCAGCAGTCCGGCAGGTTCGGATACGCAGTATTTT. The V gene is TRBV6-5, the J gene TRBJ2-3; no definite D call. This CDR3 spans 13 amino acids. Looked up from germline, CDR1 is MNHEY and CDR2 is SVGAGI. Between the trimmed V and J ends, which lost 5 bases and 6 bases, there was a span of 12 bases.

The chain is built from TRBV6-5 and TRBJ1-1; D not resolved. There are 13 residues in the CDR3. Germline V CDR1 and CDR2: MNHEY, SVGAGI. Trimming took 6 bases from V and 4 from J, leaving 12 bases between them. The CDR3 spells CASSRGVGTEAFF. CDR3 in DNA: TGTGCCAGCAGCCGCGGGGTGGGCACTGAAGCTTTCTTT.

CDR3 sequence reads: CASSASPRGGGSPLHF. Here the CDR3 DNA reads TGTGCCAGCAGCGCTTCGCCCAGGGGCGGGGGTTCACCCCTCCACTTT. The chain links TRBV9 to TRBJ1-6; perhaps TRBD1 as D (6 bases). V dropped 3 bases and J dropped 9 bases, with 19 bases sitting between them. CDR3 length equals 16 residues. Germline loops: CDR1 SGDLS, CDR2 YYNGEE.

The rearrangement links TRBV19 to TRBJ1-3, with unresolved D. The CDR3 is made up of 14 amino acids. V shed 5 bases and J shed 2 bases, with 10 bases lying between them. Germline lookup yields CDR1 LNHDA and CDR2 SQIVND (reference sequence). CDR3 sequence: CASSPGIPGNTIYF. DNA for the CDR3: TGTGCCAGTAGTCCGGGGATACCTGGAAACACCATATATTTT.

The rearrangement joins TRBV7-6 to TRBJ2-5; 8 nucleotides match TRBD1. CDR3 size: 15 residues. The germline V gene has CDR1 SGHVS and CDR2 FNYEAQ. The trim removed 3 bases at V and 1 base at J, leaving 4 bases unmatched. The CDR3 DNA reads TGTGCCAGCAGCTTTCTGGACAGGGCCCAAGAGACCCAGTACTTC. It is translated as CASSFLDRAQETQYF.

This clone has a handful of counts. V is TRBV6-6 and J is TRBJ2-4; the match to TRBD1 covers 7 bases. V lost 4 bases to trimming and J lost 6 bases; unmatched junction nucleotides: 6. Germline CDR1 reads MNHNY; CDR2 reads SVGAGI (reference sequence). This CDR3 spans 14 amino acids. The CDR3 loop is CASSSGTVGNIQYF. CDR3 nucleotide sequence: TGTGCCAGCAGTTCTGGGACAGTTGGAAACATTCAGTACTTC.